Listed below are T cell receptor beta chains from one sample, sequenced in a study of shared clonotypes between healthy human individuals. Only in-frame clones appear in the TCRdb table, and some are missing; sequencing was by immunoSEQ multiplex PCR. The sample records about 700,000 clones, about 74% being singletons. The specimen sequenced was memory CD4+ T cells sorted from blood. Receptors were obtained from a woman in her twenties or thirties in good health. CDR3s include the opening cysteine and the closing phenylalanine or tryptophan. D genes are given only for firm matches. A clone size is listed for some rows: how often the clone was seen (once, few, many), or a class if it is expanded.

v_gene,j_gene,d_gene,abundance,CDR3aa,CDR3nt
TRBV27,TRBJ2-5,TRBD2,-,CASSLSPTSGAETQYF,TGTGCCAGCAGTTTAAGCCCGACTAGCGGTGCAGAGACCCAGTACTTC
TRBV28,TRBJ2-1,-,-,CASSPLGNSYNEQFF,TGTGCCAGCAGCCCACTAGGGAACTCCTACAATGAGCAGTTCTTC
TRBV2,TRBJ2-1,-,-,CASSREMGANSYNEQFF,TGTGCCAGCAGCCGGGAGATGGGGGCAAACTCCTACAATGAGCAGTTCTTC
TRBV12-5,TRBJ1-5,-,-,CASTLGSHQPQHF,TGTGCTAGTACGCTTGGCAGCCATCAGCCCCAGCATTTT
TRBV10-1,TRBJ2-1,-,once,CASSTSPLGLFF,TGCGCCAGCAGTACGTCACCTCTCGGGTTGTTCTTC
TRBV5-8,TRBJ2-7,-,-,CASSFEVPYEQYF,TGTGCCAGCAGCTTTGAAGTTCCCTACGAGCAGTACTTC
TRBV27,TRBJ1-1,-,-,CASSLSWDTNTEAFF,TGTGCCAGCAGTTTATCTTGGGACACAAACACTGAAGCTTTCTTT
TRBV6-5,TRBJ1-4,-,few,CASSRGANEKLFF,TGTGCCAGCAGCCGTGGAGCAAATGAAAAACTGTTTTTT
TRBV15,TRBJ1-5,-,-,CATSRGGGYNQPQHF,TGTGCCACCAGCCGCGGTGGGGGATACAATCAGCCCCAGCATTTT
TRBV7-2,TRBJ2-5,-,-,CASSLVERETQYF,TGTGCCAGCAGCTTAGTGGAGAGGGAGACCCAGTACTTC
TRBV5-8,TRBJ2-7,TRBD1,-,CASSLTGASYEQYF,TGTGCCAGCAGCTTGACAGGGGCCTCCTACGAGCAGTACTTC
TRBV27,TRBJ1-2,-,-,CASSLRAGVGYTF,TGTGCCAGCAGTCTCCGCGCGGGGGTCGGCTACACCTTC
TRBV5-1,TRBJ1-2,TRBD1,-,CASSTEQGAQSGYTF,TGCGCCAGCAGCACGGAACAGGGGGCGCAATCAGGCTACACCTTC
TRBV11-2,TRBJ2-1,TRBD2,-,CASSLARGTSGSGYNEQFF,TGTGCCAGCAGCTTAGCTCGTGGGACTAGCGGGAGCGGATACAATGAGCAGTTCTTC
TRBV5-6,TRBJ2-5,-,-,CASSLVGQETQYF,TGTGCCAGCAGCTTGGTTGGTCAAGAGACCCAGTACTTC
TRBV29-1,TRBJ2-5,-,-,CSVGGEQETQYF,TGCAGCGTTGGGGGTGAACAAGAGACCCAGTACTTC
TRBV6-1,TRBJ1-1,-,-,CASSRFNTEAFF,TGTGCCAGCAGTCGATTTAACACTGAAGCTTTCTTT
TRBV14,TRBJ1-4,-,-,CASSQGPSGRVSDNEKLFF,TGTGCCAGCAGCCAAGGACCCAGCGGACGGGTGTCGGATAATGAAAAACTGTTTTTT
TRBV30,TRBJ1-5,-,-,CAWSYGYQPQHF,TGTGCCTGGAGTTATGGGTATCAGCCCCAGCATTTT
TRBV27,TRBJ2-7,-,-,CASSPRTARAF,TGTGCCAGCAGTCCCCGGACAGCGCGAGCCTTC
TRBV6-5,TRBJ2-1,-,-,CASERYDEQFF,TGTGCCAGCGAAAGGTACGATGAGCAGTTCTTC
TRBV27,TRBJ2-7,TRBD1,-,CASSRHRDRGIYEQYF,TGTGCCAGCAGTAGACACCGGGACAGGGGAATCTACGAGCAGTACTTC
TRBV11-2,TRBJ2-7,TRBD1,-,CASRPGTGPKQYF,TGTGCCAGCAGGCCCGGGACAGGGCCCAAGCAGTACTTC